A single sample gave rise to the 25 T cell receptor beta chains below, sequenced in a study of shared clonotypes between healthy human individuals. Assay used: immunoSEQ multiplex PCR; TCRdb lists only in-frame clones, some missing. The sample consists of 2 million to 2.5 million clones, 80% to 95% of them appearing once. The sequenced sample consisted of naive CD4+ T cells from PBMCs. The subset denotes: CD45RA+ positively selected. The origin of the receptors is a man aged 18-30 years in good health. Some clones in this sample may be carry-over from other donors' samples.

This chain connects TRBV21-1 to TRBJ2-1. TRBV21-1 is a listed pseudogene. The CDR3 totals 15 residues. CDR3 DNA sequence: TGTGCCAGCAGCAATCCGAGCAGCTCCTACAATGAGCAGTTCTTC. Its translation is CASSNPSSSYNEQFF.

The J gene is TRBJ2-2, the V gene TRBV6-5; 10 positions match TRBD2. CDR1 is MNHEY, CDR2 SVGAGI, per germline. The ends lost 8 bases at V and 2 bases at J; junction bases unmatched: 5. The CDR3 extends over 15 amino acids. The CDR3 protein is CASQWTSGNTGELFF. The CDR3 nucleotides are TGTGCCAGCCAGTGGACTAGCGGAAACACCGGGGAGCTGTTTTTT.

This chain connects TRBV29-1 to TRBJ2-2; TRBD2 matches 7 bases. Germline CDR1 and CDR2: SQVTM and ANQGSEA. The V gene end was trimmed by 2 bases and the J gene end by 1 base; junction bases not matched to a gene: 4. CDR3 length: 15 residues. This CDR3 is CSVEPTGGNTGELFF. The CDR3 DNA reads TGCAGCGTTGAACCCACGGGGGGGAACACCGGGGAGCTGTTTTTT.

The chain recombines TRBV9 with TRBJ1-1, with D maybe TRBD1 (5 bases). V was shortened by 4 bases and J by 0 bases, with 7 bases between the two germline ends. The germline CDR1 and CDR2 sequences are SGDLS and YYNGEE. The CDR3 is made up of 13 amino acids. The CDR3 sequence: CASSRQLNTEAFF. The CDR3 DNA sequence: TGTGCCAGCAGCCGACAGCTGAACACTGAAGCTTTCTTT.

This chain's CDR3 is CASSLGQYEQYF. In nucleotides, the CDR3 is TGTGCCAGCAGCTTGGGACAGTACGAGCAGTACTTC. This chain joins TRBV5-6 and TRBJ2-5; D is perhaps TRBD1 (5 bases). The tail of the sequence fits TRBJ2-7 better, so the J call may be wrong. This CDR3 comprises 12 residues. Germline V gene data show CDR1 as SGHDT and CDR2 as YYEEEE.

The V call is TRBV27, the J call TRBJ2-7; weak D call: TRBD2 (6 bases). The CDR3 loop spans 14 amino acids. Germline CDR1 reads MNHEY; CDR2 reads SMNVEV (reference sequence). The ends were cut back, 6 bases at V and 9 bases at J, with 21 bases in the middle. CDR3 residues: CASRGGTWDSAQYF. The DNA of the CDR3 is TGTGCCAGCAGGGGCGGCACGTGGGACTCTGCGCAGTACTTC.

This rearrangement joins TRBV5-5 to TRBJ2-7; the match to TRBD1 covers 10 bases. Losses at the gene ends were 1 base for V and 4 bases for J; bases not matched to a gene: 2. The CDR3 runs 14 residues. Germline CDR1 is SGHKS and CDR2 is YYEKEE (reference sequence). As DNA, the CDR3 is TGTGCCAGCAGCTTGTGGGACAGGGGATACGAGCAGTACTTC. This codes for CASSLWDRGYEQYF. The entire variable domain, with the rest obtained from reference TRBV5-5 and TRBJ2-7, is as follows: DAGVTQSPTHLIKTRGQQVTLRCSPISGHKSVSWYQQVLGQGPQFIFQYYEKEERGRGNFPDRFSARQFPNYSSELNVNALLLGDSALYLCASSLWDRGYEQYFGPGTRLTVT.

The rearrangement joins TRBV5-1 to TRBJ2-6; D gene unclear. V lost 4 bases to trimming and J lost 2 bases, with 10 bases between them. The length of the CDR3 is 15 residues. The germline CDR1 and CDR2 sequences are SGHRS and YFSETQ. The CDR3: CASSPPFTGANVLTF. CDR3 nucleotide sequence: TGCGCCAGCAGCCCTCCCTTTACTGGGGCCAACGTCCTGACTTTC.

This chain's CDR3 is CASSLPHKNIQYF. CDR3 in DNA: TGTGCCAGCAGTCTCCCCCATAAAAACATTCAGTACTTC. The rearrangement joins TRBV28 to TRBJ2-4; D is unresolved. Germline CDR1 reads MDHEN; CDR2 reads SYDVKM. The CDR3 consists of 13 residues. V was trimmed by 5 bases and J by 4 bases, leaving 9 bases between them.

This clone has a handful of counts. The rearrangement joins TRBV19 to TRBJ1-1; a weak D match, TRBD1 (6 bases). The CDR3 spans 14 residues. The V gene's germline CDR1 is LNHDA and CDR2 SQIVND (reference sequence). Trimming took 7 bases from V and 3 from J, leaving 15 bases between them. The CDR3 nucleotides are TGTGCCAGTAAAACCGCGGGGGCCCACACTGAAGCTTTCTTT. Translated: CASKTAGAHTEAFF.

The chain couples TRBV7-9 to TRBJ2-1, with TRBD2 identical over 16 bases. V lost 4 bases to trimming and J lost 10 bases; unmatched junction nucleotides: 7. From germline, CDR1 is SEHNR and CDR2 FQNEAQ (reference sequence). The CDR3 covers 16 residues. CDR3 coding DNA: TGTGCCAGCAGCTGGGGACTAGCGGGAGGGCCTCGGGAGCAGTTCTTC. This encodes CASSWGLAGGPREQFF. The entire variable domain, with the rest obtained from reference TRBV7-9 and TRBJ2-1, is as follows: DTGVSQNPRHKITKRGQNVTFRCDPISEHNRLYWYRQTLGQGPEFLTYFQNEAQLEKSRLLSDRFSAERPKGSFSTLEIQRTEQGDSAMYLCASSWGLAGGPREQFFGPGTRLTVL.

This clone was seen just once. The CDR3 protein is CSVGGPSGANVLTF. CDR3 nucleotide sequence: TGCAGCGTTGGTGGGCCCTCTGGGGCCAACGTCCTGACTTTC. The chain combines TRBV29-1 with TRBJ2-6; D call uncertain. The CDR3 consists of 14 residues. Per germline, CDR1 SQVTM and CDR2 ANQGSEA. The V gene lost 4 bases and the J gene lost 0 bases, with 7 bases spanning the gap.

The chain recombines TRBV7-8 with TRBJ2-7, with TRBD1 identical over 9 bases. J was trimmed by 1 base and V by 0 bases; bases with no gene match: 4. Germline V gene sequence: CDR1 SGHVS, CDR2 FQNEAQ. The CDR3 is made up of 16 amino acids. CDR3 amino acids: CASSLAPGTGSYEQYF. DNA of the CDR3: TGTGCCAGCAGCTTAGCTCCCGGGACAGGGTCCTACGAGCAGTACTTC.

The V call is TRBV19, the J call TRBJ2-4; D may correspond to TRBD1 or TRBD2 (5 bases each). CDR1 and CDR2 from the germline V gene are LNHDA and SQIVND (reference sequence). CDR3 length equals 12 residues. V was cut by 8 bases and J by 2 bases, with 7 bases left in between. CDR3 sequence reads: CASEGTKNIQYF. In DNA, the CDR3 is TGTGCCAGTGAGGGGACCAAAAACATTCAGTACTTC. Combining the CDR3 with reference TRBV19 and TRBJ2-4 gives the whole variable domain DGGITQSPKYLFRKEGQNVTLSCEQNLNHDAMYWYRQDPGQGLRLIYYSQIVNDFQKGDIAEGYSVSREKKESFPLTVTSAQKNPTAFYLCASEGTKNIQYFGAGTRLSVL.

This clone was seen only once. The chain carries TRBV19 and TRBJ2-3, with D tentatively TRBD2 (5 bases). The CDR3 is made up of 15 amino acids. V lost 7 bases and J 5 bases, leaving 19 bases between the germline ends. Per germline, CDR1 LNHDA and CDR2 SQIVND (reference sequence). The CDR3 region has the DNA TGTGCCAGTAAGAATCCGGGATCCTCGGGAGATACGCAGTATTTT. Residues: CASKNPGSSGDTQYF.

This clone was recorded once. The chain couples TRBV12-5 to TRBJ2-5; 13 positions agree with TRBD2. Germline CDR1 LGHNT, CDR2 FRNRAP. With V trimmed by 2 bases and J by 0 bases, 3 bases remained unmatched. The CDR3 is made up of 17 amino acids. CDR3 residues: CASGLSGLAGDQETQYF. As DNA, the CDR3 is TGTGCTAGTGGTTTGTCCGGACTAGCGGGAGACCAAGAGACCCAGTACTTC.

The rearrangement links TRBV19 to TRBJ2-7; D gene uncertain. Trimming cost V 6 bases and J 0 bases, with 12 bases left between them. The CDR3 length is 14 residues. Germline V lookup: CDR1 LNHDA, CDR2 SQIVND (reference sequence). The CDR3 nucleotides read TGTGCCAGTAGAAGGCAGCAATTCTCCTACGAGCAGTACTTC. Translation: CASRRQQFSYEQYF.

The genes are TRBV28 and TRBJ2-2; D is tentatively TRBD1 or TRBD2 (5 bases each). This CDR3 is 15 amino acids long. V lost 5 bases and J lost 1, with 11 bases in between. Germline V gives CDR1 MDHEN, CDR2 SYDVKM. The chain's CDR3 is CASSAGTLNTGELFF. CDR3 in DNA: TGTGCCAGCAGTGCCGGGACCCTGAACACCGGGGAGCTGTTTTTT.

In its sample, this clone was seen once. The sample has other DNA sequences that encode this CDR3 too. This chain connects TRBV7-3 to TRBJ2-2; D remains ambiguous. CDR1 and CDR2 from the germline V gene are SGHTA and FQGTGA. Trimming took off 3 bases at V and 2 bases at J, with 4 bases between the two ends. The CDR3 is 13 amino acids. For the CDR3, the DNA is TGTGCCAGCAGCTTCCCCAACACCGGGGAGCTGTTTTTT. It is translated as CASSFPNTGELFF. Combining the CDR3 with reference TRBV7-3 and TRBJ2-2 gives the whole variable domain GAGVSQTPSNKVTEKGKYVELRCDPISGHTALYWYRQSLGQGPEFLIYFQGTGAADDSGLPNDRFFAVRPEGSVSTLKIQRTERGDSAVYLCASSFPNTGELFFGEGSRLTVL.

DNA for the CDR3: TGTGCCAGCAGTATTTCCAAAGGGAGAGAGCAGTTCTTC. Encoded protein: CASSISKGREQFF. V usage is TRBV28 and J usage is TRBJ2-1; perhaps TRBD2 as D (5 bases). Per germline, CDR1 MDHEN and CDR2 SYDVKM. This CDR3 spans 13 amino acids. Trimming stripped 5 bases from V and 10 bases from J, with 15 bases between. Full variable domain (outside the CDR3, taken from reference TRBV28 and TRBJ2-1): DVKVTQSSRYLVKRTGEKVFLECVQDMDHENMFWYRQDPGLGLRLIYFSYDVKMKEKGDIPEGYSVSREKKERFSLILESASTNQTSMYLCASSISKGREQFFGPGTRLTVL.

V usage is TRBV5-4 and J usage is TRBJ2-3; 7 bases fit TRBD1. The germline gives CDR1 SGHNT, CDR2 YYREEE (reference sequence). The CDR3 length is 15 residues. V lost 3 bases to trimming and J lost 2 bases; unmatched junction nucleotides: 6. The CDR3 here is CASSWGTDSTDTQYF. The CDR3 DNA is TGTGCCAGCAGCTGGGGGACAGACTCCACAGATACGCAGTATTTT.

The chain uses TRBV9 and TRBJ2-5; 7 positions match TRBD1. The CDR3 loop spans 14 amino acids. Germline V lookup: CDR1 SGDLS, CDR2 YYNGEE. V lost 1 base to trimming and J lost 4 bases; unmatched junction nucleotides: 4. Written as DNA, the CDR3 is TGTGCCAGCAGCGTACAGGACAGGCGAGAGACCCAGTACTTC. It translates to CASSVQDRRETQYF.

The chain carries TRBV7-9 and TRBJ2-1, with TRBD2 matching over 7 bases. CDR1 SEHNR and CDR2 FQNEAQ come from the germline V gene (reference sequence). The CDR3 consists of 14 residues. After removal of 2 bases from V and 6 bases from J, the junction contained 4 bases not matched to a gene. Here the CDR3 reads CASSLPSSGNEQFF. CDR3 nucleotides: TGTGCCAGCAGCTTACCCTCTAGCGGCAATGAGCAGTTCTTC. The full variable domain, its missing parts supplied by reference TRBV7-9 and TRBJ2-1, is DTGVSQNPRHKITKRGQNVTFRCDPISEHNRLYWYRQTLGQGPEFLTYFQNEAQLEKSRLLSDRFSAERPKGSFSTLEIQRTEQGDSAMYLCASSLPSSGNEQFFGPGTRLTVL.

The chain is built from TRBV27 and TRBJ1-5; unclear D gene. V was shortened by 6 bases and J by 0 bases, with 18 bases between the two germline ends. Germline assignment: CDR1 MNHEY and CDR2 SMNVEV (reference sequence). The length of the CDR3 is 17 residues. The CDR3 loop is CASRSWSRQRSNQPQHF. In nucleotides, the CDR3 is TGTGCCAGCAGAAGTTGGTCACGTCAACGTAGCAATCAGCCCCAGCATTTT.

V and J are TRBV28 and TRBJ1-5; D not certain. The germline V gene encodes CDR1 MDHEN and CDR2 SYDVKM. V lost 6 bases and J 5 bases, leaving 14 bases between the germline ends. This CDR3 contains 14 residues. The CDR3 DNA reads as TGTGCCAGCAGGGTTGTGGTCGGGGATCAGCCCCAGCATTTT. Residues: CASRVVVGDQPQHF.